A single TCR beta chain is shown here with its context. Trimming cost V 3 bases and J 3 bases, with 15 bases left between them. CDR1 and CDR2 from the germline V gene are LNHNV and YYDKDF (reference sequence). The CDR3 totals 15 residues. These data originate in a study of blood T cell repertoires in COVID-19. Study-wide context: The origin of the acute and convalescent COVID-19 samples was the United States, Italy and Spain.

Under the authors' procedure: Reference gene primer amplification gave nucleated cell count estimates. Produced via immunoSEQ multiplex PCR; TCRdb's table is partial and in-frame only. V and J calls and clone size are given by that table; D and trimming were obtained from the DNA. This table holds over 250,000 clones, approximately 84% found once. The source is a human donor with COVID-19, enrolled during active disease. The donor label of this sample is uncertain. The sample was peripheral blood. The rearrangement joins TRBV15 to TRBJ2-7; a possible D gene is TRBD2 (6 bases). This CDR3 is CATSRAGSNRYEQYF. The CDR3 coding sequence is TGTGCCACCAGCAGGGCGGGGTCCAACCGCTACGAGCAGTACTTC.